These 7 T cell receptor beta chains originate from one sample sequenced in a study of CD8 T cells in ankylosing spondylitis. TCRdb fed the 5' RACE reads into MiXCR, producing one record per CDR3 protein. The table records 240,000 or so distinct CDR3 sequences, around 11% of them present only once. Sequencing was performed on blood, either unsorted or a sorted T cell fraction (not recorded which). Receptor source: a male donor with ankylosing spondylitis or in good health (not recorded which).

Points on this clonotype: A single base separates this from a much larger clone, so it may be a read error. CDR3 loop: CVSSYGFTTNEKLFF. DNA of the CDR3: TGTGTCAGCAGTTACGGGTTTACAACTAATGAAAAACTGTTTTTT. The V and J genes are TRBV6-5 and TRBJ1-4; D is unresolved. CDR3 length: 15 residues. Germline CDR1 is MNHEY and CDR2 is SVGAGI.

Many counts were recorded for this clonotype. The CDR3 coding sequence is TGTGCCAGCAGTGGATGGGCGGCGCAAGAGACCCAGTACTTC. Translating it yields CASSGWAAQETQYF. The V gene is TRBV12-3 or TRBV12-4, the J gene TRBJ2-5; D gene uncertain. The CDR3 is 14 residues long. Trimming removed 5 bases from V and 2 bases from J, with 12 bases in between.

This clonotype was seen ten or more times. CDR3 region: CASSRGETQYF. Written as DNA, the CDR3 is TGTGCCAGCAGTAGGGGGGAGACCCAGTACTTC. The chain couples TRBV6-5 to TRBJ2-5; possible D gene TRBD1, 6 bases. The CDR3 runs to 11 residues. Germline assignment: CDR1 MNHEY and CDR2 SVGAGI. Trimming left V 5 bases short and J 5 bases short, with 6 bases between.

This clonotype was recorded at least ten times. The chain carries TRBV20-1 and TRBJ2-3; 7 nucleotides match TRBD2. Germline values: CDR1 DFQATT, CDR2 SNEGSKA (reference sequence). This CDR3 comprises 15 residues. After removal of 1 base from V and 6 bases from J, the junction contained 10 bases not matched to a gene. CDR3 nucleotide sequence: TGCAGTGCTAGAGGGTCTAGCGGCCCGTGGGATACGCAGTATTTT. Protein product: CSARGSSGPWDTQYF.

This clonotype was recorded a few times. The J gene is TRBJ2-7, the V gene TRBV5-8, with D perhaps given as TRBD1 or TRBD2 (6 bases each). In germline, CDR1 is SGHTS, CDR2 YDEGEE. V lost 1 base and J 2 bases, leaving 10 bases between the germline ends. This CDR3 is built from 14 residues. The CDR3 here is CASSLRRDTYEQYF. CDR3 coding DNA: TGTGCCAGCAGCTTGAGGCGGGACACCTACGAGCAGTACTTC.

This chain links TRBV7-8 with TRBJ2-5, with D maybe TRBD1 (6 bases). This CDR3 region has 17 residues. The ends were cut back, 4 bases at V and 1 base at J, with 19 bases in the middle. Germline V lookup: CDR1 SGHVS, CDR2 FQNEAQ. The CDR3: CASSSRPLTGRQETQYF. The CDR3 coding sequence is TGTGCCAGCAGCTCTCGCCCTCTGACAGGACGCCAAGAGACCCAGTACTTC.

This clonotype occurred many times. V gene TRBV2 combines with J gene TRBJ2-1; no definite D call. Trimming cost V 0 bases and J 2 bases, with 8 bases left between them. CDR3 length: 15 amino acids. Germline values: CDR1 SNHLY, CDR2 FYNNEI. CDR3 in amino acids: CASSEALGPYNEQFF. CDR3 DNA: TGTGCCAGCAGTGAAGCGTTAGGACCCTACAATGAGCAGTTCTTC.